The 20 T cell receptor beta chains below all came from one sample that was sequenced in a study of cytomegalovirus exposure and HLA in healthy donors. The PCR used 60 Vbeta and 13 Jbeta primers. Clones were sequenced by immunoSEQ multiplex PCR, and TCRdb holds only the in-frame ones, with some missing. Altogether some 65,000 clones are present, 65% to 75% being singletons, with the ten largest covering around a quarter. The sample was PBMCs. Receptors were obtained from a man aged 50 to 60 in good health and CMV-seropositive.

There are a few counts of this clone. The chain links TRBV19 to TRBJ2-1, with a possible D match to TRBD2 (6 bases). The V gene's germline CDR1 is LNHDA and CDR2 SQIVND (reference sequence). The CDR3 covers 14 residues. The V gene lost 1 base and the J gene lost 8 bases, with 12 bases spanning the gap. The chain's CDR3 is CASSIGPTRDEQFF. In nucleotides, the CDR3 is TGTGCCAGTAGTATAGGCCCGACTAGAGATGAGCAGTTCTTC.

This chain links TRBV11-2 with TRBJ2-3; 9 bases fit TRBD2. The CDR3 length is 16 residues. V lost 5 bases and J lost 4; bases outside the gene matches: 10. Germline V gene sequence: CDR1 SGHAT, CDR2 FQNNGV. The CDR3 sequence is CASSRGAGGIADTQYF. For the CDR3, the DNA is TGTGCCAGCAGCAGGGGCGCGGGGGGGATAGCAGATACGCAGTATTTT.

The chain has TRBV6-5 and TRBJ1-6; possible D gene TRBD1, 5 bases. V shed 0 bases and J shed 10 bases, with 13 bases lying between them. Germline CDR1 and CDR2: MNHEY and SVGAGI. The CDR3 contains 15 residues. In DNA, the CDR3 is TGTGCCAGCAGTTACTCGGGCAGGGAATCATCACCCCTCCACTTT. Protein sequence: CASSYSGRESSPLHF.

Worth noting for this clone: The conserved phenylalanine or tryptophan is not found at the CDR3 terminus, so this likely reflects a read error. The chain employs TRBV30 and TRBJ2-6, with TRBD1 matching 9 bases. Germline values: CDR1 GTSNPN, CDR2 SVGIG (reference sequence). The CDR3 is 17 amino acids. V lost 5 bases to trimming and J lost 0 bases; unmatched junction nucleotides: 8. The CDR3 protein is CAWAGQGIFSGANVLTV. CDR3 nucleotides: TGTGCCTGGGCGGGACAGGGTATCTTCTCTGGGGCCAACGTCCTGACTGTC.

This clone was seen a single time. The chain recombines TRBV25-1 with TRBJ2-7; D uncertain. V was cut by 0 bases and J by 4 bases, with 10 bases left in between. Germline V gene lookup returns CDR1 MGHDK and CDR2 SYGVNS. The CDR3 sequence is 14 residues long. Here the CDR3 reads CASSEYYQTYEQYF. In nucleotides, the CDR3 is TGTGCCAGCAGTGAATATTACCAGACTTACGAGCAGTACTTC.

J is TRBJ2-7 and V is TRBV7-2; D may be TRBD1 (6 bases). V lost 3 bases, J lost 2 bases, and 17 bases lay in between. Germline V gene data show CDR1 as SGHTA and CDR2 as FQGNSA. CDR3 length equals 16 residues. The CDR3 reads CASSFTSGRGTYEQYF. The DNA for the CDR3 is TGTGCCAGCAGCTTCACCAGCGGCAGGGGCACCTACGAGCAGTACTTC.

V gene TRBV6-6 combines with J gene TRBJ2-7; no reliable D call. In germline, CDR1 is MNHNY, CDR2 SVGAGI (reference sequence). V shed 6 bases and J shed 2 bases, with 11 bases lying between them. The CDR3 is 13 amino acids. CDR3 sequence reads: CASSSQRPYEQYF. CDR3 DNA: TGTGCCAGCAGCTCCCAGCGACCCTACGAGCAGTACTTC.

This chain uses TRBV5-1 with TRBJ2-7; 11 bases match TRBD2. After removal of 3 bases from V and 7 bases from J, the junction contained 15 bases not matched to a gene. The germline CDR1 and CDR2 sequences are SGHRS and YFSETQ. This CDR3 contains 17 residues. CDR3: CASSSTLAGAPGGEQYF. The CDR3 DNA follows: TGCGCCAGCAGCTCGACACTAGCGGGAGCCCCGGGAGGTGAGCAGTACTTC.

This clone was seen more than once but under ten times. V gene TRBV5-1 combines with J gene TRBJ2-3; 8 bases match TRBD2. V shed 4 bases, J shed 1 base, and the junction held 5 bases outside the gene matches. The CDR3 extends over 15 amino acids. Germline V gene lookup returns CDR1 SGHRS and CDR2 YFSETQ. The CDR3 region has the DNA TGCGCCAGCAGCGGTAGCGGGGACGGCACAGATACGCAGTATTTT. Amino acid sequence: CASSGSGDGTDTQYF.

J is TRBJ1-4 and V is TRBV5-1; no clear D gene. The V end lost 4 bases, the J end lost 5 bases, and 12 bases lay between the germline ends. The germline gives CDR1 SGHRS, CDR2 YFSETQ. The CDR3 covers 14 residues. The CDR3 reads CASSMDPGNEKLFF. As DNA, the CDR3 is TGCGCCAGCAGCATGGATCCGGGGAATGAAAAACTGTTTTTT. Using reference TRBV5-1 and TRBJ1-4 for the parts outside the CDR3, the full variable domain is KAGVTQTPRYLIKTRGQQVTLSCSPISGHRSVSWYQQTPGQGLQFLFEYFSETQRNKGNFPGRFSGRQFSNSRSEMNVSTLELGDSALYLCASSMDPGNEKLFFGSGTQLSVL.

This clone was picked up a small number of times. The chain couples TRBV27 to TRBJ2-3, with 7 bases fitting TRBD2. Germline V gene sequence: CDR1 MNHEY, CDR2 SMNVEV (reference sequence). J gave up 0 bases and V 2 bases, and 5 bases lay outside the gene matches. The CDR3 has 16 amino acids. The CDR3, as DNA: TGTGCCAGCAGTTTAGATAGCGGGTTTAGCACAGATACGCAGTATTTT. Its translation is CASSLDSGFSTDTQYF.

The chain recombines TRBV30 with TRBJ2-7; weak D call: TRBD2 (6 bases). This CDR3 is built from 16 residues. The germline gives CDR1 GTSNPN, CDR2 SVGIG (reference sequence). V lost 5 bases, J lost 2 bases, and 22 bases lay in between. For the CDR3, the DNA is TGTGCCTGGTTAGCGACCGGGGGACCCGCGCCCTACGAGCAGTACTTC. It yields the protein CAWLATGGPAPYEQYF.

This clone has a single count. V usage is TRBV29-1 and J usage is TRBJ2-2; D unclear. With 5 bases removed from V and 6 bases from J, the gap between germline ends came to 10 bases. Germline V gene data show CDR1 as SQVTM and CDR2 as ANQGSEA. The CDR3 totals 12 residues. CDR3 bases: TGCAGCGTTCGTTATGCGGCCGGGGAGCTGTTTTTT. Its protein product is CSVRYAAGELFF.

The chain carries TRBV28 and TRBJ1-1, with D possibly TRBD1 on 6 matching bases. V lost 6 bases, J lost 6 bases, and 17 bases lay in between. Germline CDR1 reads MDHEN; CDR2 reads SYDVKM. CDR3 length: 14 residues. The CDR3, as DNA: TGTGCCAGCAGACCCCAACAGGGCAGACCTGAAGCTTTCTTT. This codes for CASRPQQGRPEAFF. Based on the CDR3 plus reference TRBV28 and TRBJ1-1, the full variable domain is DVKVTQSSRYLVKRTGEKVFLECVQDMDHENMFWYRQDPGLGLRLIYFSYDVKMKEKGDIPEGYSVSREKKERFSLILESASTNQTSMYLCASRPQQGRPEAFFGQGTRLTVV.

The chain employs TRBV11-1 and TRBJ1-1; 10 bases line up with TRBD1. The CDR3 extends over 16 amino acids. With 4 bases clipped from V and 5 bases from J, the junction kept 10 bases outside the gene matches. The germline gives CDR1 SGHAT, CDR2 FQDESV (reference sequence). The CDR3 spells CASSSPTGGWATEAFF. The CDR3 DNA reads as TGTGCCAGCAGCTCGCCGACAGGGGGCTGGGCAACTGAAGCTTTCTTT.

This chain uses TRBV9 with TRBJ1-1; D remains unclear. V shed 4 bases and J shed 0 bases, with 16 bases lying between them. This CDR3 has 16 residues. The germline V gene encodes CDR1 SGDLS and CDR2 YYNGEE. CDR3 sequence reads: CASSPPQTVMNTEAFF. In DNA form, the CDR3 reads TGTGCCAGCAGCCCCCCCCAAACGGTGATGAACACTGAAGCTTTCTTT.

There are a few counts of this clone. This rearrangement joins TRBV6-5 to TRBJ2-3, with unresolved D. The germline V gene has CDR1 MNHEY and CDR2 SVGAGI. The ends were cut back, 5 bases at V and 0 bases at J, with 9 bases in the middle. The CDR3 is 14 amino acids. The CDR3 bases are TGTGCCAGCAGTCGCCCCGCGAGCACAGATACGCAGTATTTT. It encodes CASSRPASTDTQYF.

The rearrangement links TRBV7-2 to TRBJ1-2; 9 nucleotides agree with TRBD1. Germline trimming cut 6 bases from V and 5 bases from J; bases unmatched to any gene: 13. This CDR3 is built from 16 residues. Germline CDR1 is SGHTA and CDR2 is FQGNSA. This CDR3 reads CASSSPWGTGSYGYTF. The CDR3 DNA is TGTGCCAGCAGTTCACCTTGGGGGACAGGGAGTTATGGCTACACCTTC.

The rearrangement uses TRBV4-1 and TRBJ2-1; 16 nucleotides align to TRBD2. V shed 4 bases and J 0 bases; nucleotides not matched to a gene: 9. CDR3 length equals 20 residues. Germline CDR1 is MGHRA and CDR2 is YSYEKL. CDR3 amino acids: CASSPGTSGGVKSSYNEQFF. The CDR3 DNA reads TGCGCCAGCAGCCCGGGGACTAGCGGGGGGGTTAAGAGCTCCTACAATGAGCAGTTCTTC.

The genes are TRBV5-1 and TRBJ1-1; no clear D gene. The CDR3 runs to 18 residues. The germline V gene has CDR1 SGHRS and CDR2 YFSETQ. Trimming stripped 9 bases from V and 4 bases from J, with 31 bases between. CDR3 coding DNA: TGCGCCACCTCTTACCTAGACTCTTCGCGGGGTAAAAGCACTGAAGCTTTCTTT. This codes for CATSYLDSSRGKSTEAFF. The variable domain in full, completed from reference TRBV5-1 and TRBJ1-1, reads KAGVTQTPRYLIKTRGQQVTLSCSPISGHRSVSWYQQTPGQGLQFLFEYFSETQRNKGNFPGRFSGRQFSNSRSEMNVSTLELGDSALYLCATSYLDSSRGKSTEAFFGQGTRLTVV.